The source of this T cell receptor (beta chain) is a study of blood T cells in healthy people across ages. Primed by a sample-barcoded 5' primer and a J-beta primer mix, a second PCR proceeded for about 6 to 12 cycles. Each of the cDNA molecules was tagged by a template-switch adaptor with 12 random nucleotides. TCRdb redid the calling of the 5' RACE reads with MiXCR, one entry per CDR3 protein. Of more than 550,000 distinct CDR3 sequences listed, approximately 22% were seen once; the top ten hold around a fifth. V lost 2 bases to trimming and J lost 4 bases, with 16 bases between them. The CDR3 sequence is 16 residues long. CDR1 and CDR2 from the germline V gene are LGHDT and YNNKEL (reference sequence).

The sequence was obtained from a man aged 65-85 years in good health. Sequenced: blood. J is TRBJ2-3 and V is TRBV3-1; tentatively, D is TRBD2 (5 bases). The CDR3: CASSQLRASIADTQYF. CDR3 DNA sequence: TGTGCCAGCAGCCAATTAAGGGCTAGCATTGCAGATACGCAGTATTTT.